Listed below are T cell receptor beta chains from one sample, sequenced in a study of graft-versus-host responses after intestinal transplantation. Produced via immunoSEQ multiplex PCR; TCRdb's table is partial and in-frame only. The sample consists of some 13,000 clones, roughly 86% of them appearing once. The sample was PBMCs, taken after intestinal transplantation. Source of these receptors: a human patient who received an intestinal transplant, so some T cells may come from the graft donor. The CDR3 runs from the conserved cysteine through the conserved F or W. Fields, in order: J gene, clone size, V gene, D gene, CDR3 DNA, CDR3 protein. The D gene is left open where the match is weak. Clone sizes are given selectively: once, few, many, or a class where the clone is expanded.

j_gene: TRBJ1-5; abundance: once; v_gene: TRBV19; d_gene: NA; CDR3nt: TGTGCCAGTAGTATCGGATATAGCAATCAGCCCCAGCATTTT; CDR3aa: CASSIGYSNQPQHF
j_gene: TRBJ1-3; abundance: NA; v_gene: TRBV9; d_gene: NA; CDR3nt: TGTGCCAGCAGCCCGGAGGGAAACACCATATATTTT; CDR3aa: CASSPEGNTIYF
j_gene: TRBJ2-7; abundance: NA; v_gene: TRBV7-9; d_gene: NA; CDR3nt: TGTGCCAGCAGCTTAGCGGGTCGACCGGGCTACGAGCAGTACTTC; CDR3aa: CASSLAGRPGYEQYF
j_gene: TRBJ2-7; abundance: NA; v_gene: TRBV10-3; d_gene: NA; CDR3nt: TGTGCCATCAGTGGAACGGGGGCAAATCAGTACTTC; CDR3aa: CAISGTGANQYF
j_gene: TRBJ2-5; abundance: NA; v_gene: TRBV28; d_gene: TRBD1; CDR3nt: TGTGCCAGCGGAAATCCTGCGACAGGGCAAGAGACCCAGTACTTC; CDR3aa: CASGNPATGQETQYF
j_gene: TRBJ1-5; abundance: medium-sized; v_gene: TRBV19; d_gene: NA; CDR3nt: TGTGCCAGTAGTATCCGGTCAGGAAATCAGCCCCAGCATTTT; CDR3aa: CASSIRSGNQPQHF
j_gene: TRBJ2-1; abundance: few; v_gene: TRBV28; d_gene: TRBD2; CDR3nt: TGTGCCAGCAGTTTGCTAGCGGGAGTAAATGAGCAGTTCTTC; CDR3aa: CASSLLAGVNEQFF
j_gene: TRBJ2-7; abundance: NA; v_gene: TRBV28; d_gene: NA; CDR3nt: TGTGCCACCCTAGGGGGGTCCTCCTACGAGCAGTACTTC; CDR3aa: CATLGGSSYEQYF
j_gene: TRBJ2-2; abundance: NA; v_gene: TRBV9; d_gene: NA; CDR3nt: TGTGCCAGCAGCGATGGACCCGTTACCGGGGAGCTGTTTTTT; CDR3aa: CASSDGPVTGELFF
j_gene: TRBJ2-2; abundance: NA; v_gene: TRBV29-1; d_gene: NA; CDR3nt: TGCAGCGAACGGGGAGCCACCGGGGAGCTGTTTTTT; CDR3aa: CSERGATGELFF
j_gene: TRBJ2-7; abundance: NA; v_gene: TRBV6-5; d_gene: NA; CDR3nt: TGTGCCAGCAGTTACTCGGGAGCGGAGCTCTACGAGCAGTACTTC; CDR3aa: CASSYSGAELYEQYF
j_gene: TRBJ2-2; abundance: NA; v_gene: TRBV10-1; d_gene: TRBD2; CDR3nt: TGCGCCAGCAGTGCTGGCCTAGCGGGAGACCTGGGGAACACCGGGGAGCTGTTTTTT; CDR3aa: CASSAGLAGDLGNTGELFF
j_gene: TRBJ2-7; abundance: NA; v_gene: TRBV29-1; d_gene: NA; CDR3nt: TGCAGCGTTGGGACAGCCTACGAGCAGTACTTC; CDR3aa: CSVGTAYEQYF
j_gene: TRBJ1-6; abundance: NA; v_gene: TRBV28; d_gene: NA; CDR3nt: TGTGCCAGCAGTTCGGGTAATTCACCCCTCCACTTT; CDR3aa: CASSSGNSPLHF
j_gene: TRBJ1-2; abundance: NA; v_gene: TRBV27; d_gene: NA; CDR3nt: TGTGCCAGCAGTTTACGGGGCGAGAGAGGCTACACCTTC; CDR3aa: CASSLRGERGYTF
j_gene: TRBJ1-5; abundance: NA; v_gene: TRBV7-2; d_gene: TRBD1; CDR3nt: TGTGCCAGCAGCAAATCACAACAGGGGGATCAGCCCCAGCATTTT; CDR3aa: CASSKSQQGDQPQHF
j_gene: TRBJ2-7; abundance: once; v_gene: TRBV2; d_gene: NA; CDR3nt: TGTGCCCCAGCACTGCCTTCCTACGAGCAGTACTTC; CDR3aa: CAPALPSYEQYF
j_gene: TRBJ2-3; abundance: NA; v_gene: TRBV6-4; d_gene: TRBD2; CDR3nt: TGTGCCAGCAGTGACCGACTAGCTCCAGATACGCAGTATTTT; CDR3aa: CASSDRLAPDTQYF
j_gene: TRBJ2-7; abundance: NA; v_gene: TRBV6-6; d_gene: TRBD1; CDR3nt: TGTGCCAGCAGCTACTCGACAGGGACCTTCTACGAGCAGTACTTC; CDR3aa: CASSYSTGTFYEQYF
j_gene: TRBJ1-1; abundance: NA; v_gene: TRBV2; d_gene: NA; CDR3nt: TGTGCCAGCAGAGACAGGCCCGGGGACACTGAAGCTTTCTTT; CDR3aa: CASRDRPGDTEAFF
j_gene: TRBJ2-7; abundance: NA; v_gene: TRBV18; d_gene: TRBD1; CDR3nt: TGTGCCAGCTCACCCTCTACCGGGACAGGACCCTACGAGCAGTACTTC; CDR3aa: CASSPSTGTGPYEQYF
j_gene: TRBJ2-7; abundance: NA; v_gene: TRBV19; d_gene: NA; CDR3nt: TGTGCCAGTAGCCCCCGATTAGCGCCCTACGAGCAGTACTTC; CDR3aa: CASSPRLAPYEQYF
j_gene: TRBJ2-7; abundance: NA; v_gene: TRBV7-9; d_gene: TRBD2; CDR3nt: TGTGCCAGCAGCTCCAGCGGGAGGGCCTACGAGCAGTACTTC; CDR3aa: CASSSSGRAYEQYF
j_gene: TRBJ2-2; abundance: NA; v_gene: TRBV13; d_gene: NA; CDR3nt: TGTGCCAGCAGCTCCCCGAGAGGGGAGCTGTTTTTT; CDR3aa: CASSSPRGELFF
j_gene: TRBJ2-3; abundance: NA; v_gene: TRBV5-1; d_gene: NA; CDR3nt: TGCGCCAGCAGCTTGGAGGGGCGGGTCGGTTATACGCAGTATTTT; CDR3aa: CASSLEGRVGYTQYF
j_gene: TRBJ2-1; abundance: NA; v_gene: TRBV2; d_gene: TRBD2; CDR3nt: TGTGCCAGCAAAGACCCTAGCGGGAGGAGTACCTACAATGAGCAGTTCTTC; CDR3aa: CASKDPSGRSTYNEQFF
j_gene: TRBJ2-5; abundance: few; v_gene: TRBV5-1; d_gene: NA; CDR3nt: TGCGCCAGCAGCTTGTCAGGGAACAGGCAAGAGACCCAGTACTTC; CDR3aa: CASSLSGNRQETQYF
j_gene: TRBJ2-7; abundance: NA; v_gene: TRBV6-5; d_gene: NA; CDR3nt: TGTGCCAGCAGTTACTTAGGACAGCTGATCTACGAGCAGTACTTC; CDR3aa: CASSYLGQLIYEQYF
j_gene: TRBJ2-7; abundance: NA; v_gene: TRBV5-6; d_gene: NA; CDR3nt: TGTGCCAGCAGCTTGGACGGGAGCTCCTACGAGCAGTACTTC; CDR3aa: CASSLDGSSYEQYF
j_gene: TRBJ1-5; abundance: few; v_gene: TRBV19; d_gene: NA; CDR3nt: TGTGCCAGTAGTATAGTTGGGGGTCAGCCCCAGCATTTT; CDR3aa: CASSIVGGQPQHF
j_gene: TRBJ1-5; abundance: NA; v_gene: TRBV7-7; d_gene: NA; CDR3nt: TGTGCTAGCAGCTTAAGCTTCCGACGGAATCAGCCCCAGCATTTT; CDR3aa: CASSLSFRRNQPQHF
j_gene: TRBJ2-7; abundance: NA; v_gene: TRBV10-3; d_gene: NA; CDR3nt: TGTGCCATCAGATCTTCCGGTGGGGTAGGGGAGCAGTACTTC; CDR3aa: CAIRSSGGVGEQYF
j_gene: TRBJ2-3; abundance: NA; v_gene: TRBV10-2; d_gene: NA; CDR3nt: TGCGCCAGCAGTGGCCAGACAAGGCCAGATACGCAGTATTTT; CDR3aa: CASSGQTRPDTQYF
j_gene: TRBJ2-7; abundance: NA; v_gene: TRBV6-1; d_gene: NA; CDR3nt: TGTGCCAGCAGTGAATATCCCGCCGGTGGGGCGGGAAGGTACGAGCAGTACTTC; CDR3aa: CASSEYPAGGAGRYEQYF
j_gene: TRBJ2-7; abundance: NA; v_gene: TRBV19; d_gene: TRBD1; CDR3nt: TGTGCCAGTAGTTCGGGACAGGGATACGAGCAGTACTTC; CDR3aa: CASSSGQGYEQYF